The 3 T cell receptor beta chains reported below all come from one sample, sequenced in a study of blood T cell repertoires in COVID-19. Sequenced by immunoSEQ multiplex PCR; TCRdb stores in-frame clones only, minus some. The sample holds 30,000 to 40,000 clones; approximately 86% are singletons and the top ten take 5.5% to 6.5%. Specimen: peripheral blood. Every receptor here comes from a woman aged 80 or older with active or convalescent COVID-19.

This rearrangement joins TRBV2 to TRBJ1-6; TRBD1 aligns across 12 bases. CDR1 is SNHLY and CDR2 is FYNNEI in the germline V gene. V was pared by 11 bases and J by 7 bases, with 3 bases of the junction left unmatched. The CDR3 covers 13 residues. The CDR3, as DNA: TGTGCCGGGGACAGGGGGCAGAATTCACCCCTCCACTTT. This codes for CAGDRGQNSPLHF.

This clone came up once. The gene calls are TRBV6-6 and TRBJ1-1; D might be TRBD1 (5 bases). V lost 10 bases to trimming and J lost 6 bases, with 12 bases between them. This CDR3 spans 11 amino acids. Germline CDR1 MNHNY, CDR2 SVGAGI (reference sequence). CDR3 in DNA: TGTGCCACCAGGGTCAGGGCTGAAGCTTTCTTT. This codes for CATRVRAEAFF.

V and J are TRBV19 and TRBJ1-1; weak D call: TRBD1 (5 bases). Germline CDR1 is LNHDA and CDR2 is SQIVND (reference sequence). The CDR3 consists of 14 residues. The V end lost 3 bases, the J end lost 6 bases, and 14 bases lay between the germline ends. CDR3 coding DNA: TGTGCCAGTAGTATTGTGTTTGACAGAGCTGAAGCTTTCTTT. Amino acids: CASSIVFDRAEAFF.